This TCR beta chain was sequenced in a study of breast tumors, draining lymph nodes, adjacent tissues. The lymph nodes were axillary draining lymph nodes from breast cancer patients. A single record per CDR3 protein comes from TCRdb applying MiXCR to the multiplex PCR reads. The table includes about 220,000 distinct CDR3 sequences, less than 40% detected once. In germline, CDR1 is SGHVS, CDR2 FNYEAQ. The CDR3 spans 17 residues. As concerns this clonotype: The antigen remains unidentified. One end of the junction does not line up with germline, which may come from a read error.

Notes on the study in general: Tumor TCR diversity was below lymph nodes but above nontumor tissue. The lymph node origin of tumor T cells was framed as consistent with a hypothesis, not demonstrated. Most tumor T cells seemingly derive from lymph node, then expand in tumor.

The sequenced sample consisted of axillary lymph node tissue. The source is a female donor with breast cancer. Some clones in this sample may be carry-over from other donors' samples. The chain is built from TRBV7-6 and TRBJ2-3, with 9 bases identical to TRBD1. CDR3 sequence (DNA): TGTGCTAGCAGCTTAGGGGCAGGACAGGGGAACACAGATACGCAGTATTTT. Amino acid sequence: CASSLGAGQGNTDTQYF.